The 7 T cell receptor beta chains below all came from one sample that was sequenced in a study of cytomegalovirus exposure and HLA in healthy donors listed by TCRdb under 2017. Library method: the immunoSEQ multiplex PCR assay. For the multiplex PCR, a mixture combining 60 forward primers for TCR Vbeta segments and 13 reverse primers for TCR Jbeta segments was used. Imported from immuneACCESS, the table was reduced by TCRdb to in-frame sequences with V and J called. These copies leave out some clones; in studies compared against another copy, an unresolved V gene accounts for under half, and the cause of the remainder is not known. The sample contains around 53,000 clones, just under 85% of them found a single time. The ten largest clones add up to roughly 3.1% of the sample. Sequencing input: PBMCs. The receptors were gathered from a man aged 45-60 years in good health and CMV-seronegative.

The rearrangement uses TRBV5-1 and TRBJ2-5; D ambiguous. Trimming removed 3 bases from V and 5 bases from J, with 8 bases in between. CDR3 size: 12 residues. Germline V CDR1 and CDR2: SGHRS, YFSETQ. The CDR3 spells CASSWSEETQYF. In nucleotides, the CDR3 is TGCGCCAGCAGCTGGAGTGAGGAGACCCAGTACTTC.

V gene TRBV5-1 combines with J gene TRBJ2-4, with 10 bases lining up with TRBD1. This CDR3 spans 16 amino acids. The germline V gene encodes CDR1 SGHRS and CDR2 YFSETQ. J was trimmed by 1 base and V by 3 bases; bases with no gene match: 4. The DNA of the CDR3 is TGCGCCAGCAGCTCGCAGGGACAGGGGGCCAAAAACATTCAGTACTTC. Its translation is CASSSQGQGAKNIQYF.

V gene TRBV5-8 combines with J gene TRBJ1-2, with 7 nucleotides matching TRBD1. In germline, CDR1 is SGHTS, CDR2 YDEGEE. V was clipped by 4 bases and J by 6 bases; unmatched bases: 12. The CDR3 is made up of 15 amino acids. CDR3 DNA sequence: TGTGCCAGCAGCATCGGACAGGCCCCCCTCCATGGCTACACCTTC. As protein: CASSIGQAPLHGYTF.

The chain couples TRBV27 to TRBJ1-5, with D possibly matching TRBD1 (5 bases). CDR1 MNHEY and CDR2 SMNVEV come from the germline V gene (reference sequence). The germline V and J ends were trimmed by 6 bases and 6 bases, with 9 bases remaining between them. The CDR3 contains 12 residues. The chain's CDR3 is CASRTGFQPQHF. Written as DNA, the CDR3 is TGTGCCAGCAGAACAGGCTTTCAGCCCCAGCATTTT.

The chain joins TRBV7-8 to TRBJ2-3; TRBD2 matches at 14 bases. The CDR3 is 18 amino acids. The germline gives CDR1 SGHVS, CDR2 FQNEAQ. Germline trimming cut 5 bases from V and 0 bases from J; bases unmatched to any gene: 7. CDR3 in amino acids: CASSTGLAGGASTDTQYF. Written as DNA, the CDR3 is TGTGCCAGCAGCACTGGACTAGCGGGGGGAGCTAGCACAGATACGCAGTATTTT.

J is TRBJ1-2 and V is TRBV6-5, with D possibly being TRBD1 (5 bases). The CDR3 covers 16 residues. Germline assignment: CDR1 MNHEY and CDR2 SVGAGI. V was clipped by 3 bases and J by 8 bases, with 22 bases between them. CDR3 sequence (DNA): TGTGCCAGCAGTTATATCGGGGGGTTCAGGGCACAGGGCTACACCTTC. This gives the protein CASSYIGGFRAQGYTF.

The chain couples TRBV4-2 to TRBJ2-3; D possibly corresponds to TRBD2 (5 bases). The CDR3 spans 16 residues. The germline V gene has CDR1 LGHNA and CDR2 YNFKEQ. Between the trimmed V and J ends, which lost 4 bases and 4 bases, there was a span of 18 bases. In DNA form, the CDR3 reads TGTGCCAGCAGCCCCCGCGGACTTGGGATGGCAGATACGCAGTATTTT. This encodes CASSPRGLGMADTQYF.